The clone carrying this TCR beta chain was detected many times. In TCRdb, the 5' RACE reads were re-called with MiXCR into one record per CDR3 protein. Found here are tens of thousands of distinct CDR3 sequences, over 3.5% of them singletons; the top ten hold approximately 4%. The sample originates from a study of CD8 T cells in ankylosing spondylitis. Germline V gene lookup returns CDR1 SGDLS and CDR2 YYNGEE. The CDR3 is 20 amino acids. V lost 6 bases to trimming and J lost 0 bases; unmatched junction nucleotides: 13. The gene calls are TRBV9 and TRBJ2-4, with 15 bases aligning to TRBD2. This receptor was identified in a female donor with ankylosing spondylitis or in good health (not recorded which). Source material: blood, either unsorted or a sorted T cell fraction (not recorded which). CDR3 coding DNA: TGTGCCAGCATCACCGGGACTAGCGGGGGGCCTATACTAGCCAAAAACATTCAGTACTTC. Encoded protein: CASITGTSGGPILAKNIQYF.